What follows are 32 T cell receptor beta chains derived from one specimen sequenced in a study of T cells in Graves' hyperthyroidism and ophthalmopathy. Amplified TCR beta CDR3 regions derived from RNA transcripts. A set of HTBI primers served as the primers for a first-round RT-PCR of the TCR CDR3. TCRdb reanalysed the multiplex PCR reads using MiXCR and keeps one entry per CDR3 protein. The table shows approximately 490,000 distinct CDR3 sequences, with about 20% occurring only once. Sequenced: blood. The origin of the receptors is a woman between 65 and 79 years old with Graves' ophthalmopathy.

As to this clonotype: A much larger clone differs by one base, so this may be a read error. The rearrangement uses TRBV29-1 and TRBJ1-1; D perhaps matches TRBD1 (5 bases). Germline-derived CDR1 and CDR2 are SQVTM and ANQGSEA. The CDR3 has 12 amino acids. The germline V and J ends were trimmed by 7 bases and 4 bases, with 13 bases remaining between them. CDR3 loop: CSAVTGGTEAFF. DNA for the CDR3: TGCAGCGCTGTAACAGGAGGCACTGAAGCTTTCTTT.

This clonotype occurred a few times. The chain combines TRBV20-1 with TRBJ2-3, with 10 nucleotides matching TRBD2. The J segment lost 0 bases and the V segment lost 5 bases, leaving 2 bases of the junction unmatched. The germline V gene has CDR1 DFQATT and CDR2 SNEGSKA (reference sequence). The CDR3 runs to 14 residues. CDR3 protein: CSALTSGSTDTQYF. CDR3 sequence (DNA): TGCAGTGCTTTGACTAGCGGGAGCACAGATACGCAGTATTTT.

This clonotype was found many times. The chain carries TRBV6-5 and TRBJ2-1; D not resolved. Per the germline V gene, CDR1 is MNHEY and CDR2 is SVGAGI. V was trimmed by 2 bases and J by 5 bases, leaving 10 bases between them. This CDR3 spans 14 amino acids. CDR3 sequence (DNA): TGTGCCAGCAGTTACGCCCTAGGGAACAATGAGCAGTTCTTC. It is translated as CASSYALGNNEQFF.

Comments on this clonotype: Compared with germline, one end of the junction differs, possibly owing to a read error. The chain uses TRBV18 and TRBJ1-2; 7 bases are shared with TRBD1. Per the germline V gene, CDR1 is KGHSH and CDR2 is LQKENI. This CDR3 is built from 13 residues. The chain's CDR3 is CASSPGTDYGYAF. In DNA, the CDR3 is TGTGCCAGCTCACCGGGGACAGACTATGGCTACGCCTTC. Based on the CDR3 plus reference TRBV18 and TRBJ1-2, the full variable domain is NAGVMQNPRHLVRRRGQEARLRCSPMKGHSHVYWYRQLPEEGLKFMVYLQKENIIDESGMPKERFSAEFPKEGPSILRIQQVVRGDSAAYFCASSPGTDYGYAFGSGTRLTVV.

This clonotype showed up many times. The rearrangement links TRBV20-1 to TRBJ1-1, with D possibly matching TRBD1 (5 bases). Germline-derived CDR1 and CDR2 are DFQATT and SNEGSKA (reference sequence). V was pared by 1 base and J by 11 bases, with 11 bases between. This CDR3 has 11 residues. CDR3 in amino acids: CSARGPGQAFF. In nucleotides, the CDR3 is TGCAGTGCTAGAGGCCCGGGGCAGGCTTTCTTT.

This clonotype was found a few times. The chain combines TRBV9 with TRBJ1-6; 10 bases are a match to TRBD1. The junction had 2 bases not matched to a gene; V was cut back by 3 bases and J by 5 bases. The CDR3 is 15 amino acids. The V gene's germline CDR1 is SGDLS and CDR2 YYNGEE. The CDR3 sequence is CASSGQGADNSPLHF. The CDR3, as DNA: TGTGCCAGCAGCGGACAGGGGGCCGATAATTCACCCCTCCACTTT.

This chain joins TRBV7-9 and TRBJ2-2, with a weak D call TRBD2 (5 bases). This CDR3 is built from 15 residues. Germline loops: CDR1 SEHNR, CDR2 FQNEAQ (reference sequence). Trimming took off 3 bases at V and 4 bases at J, with 12 bases between the two ends. The CDR3: CASSLRGFATGELFF. CDR3 coding DNA: TGTGCCAGCAGCTTGCGAGGGTTCGCCACCGGGGAGCTGTTTTTT.

This clonotype has only a few counts. The chain's CDR3 is CASSLKVANNQPQHF. In DNA, the CDR3 is TGTGCCAGCAGTTTGAAGGTGGCTAACAATCAGCCCCAGCATTTT. This chain joins TRBV27 and TRBJ1-5; D gene uncertain. The CDR3 consists of 15 residues. With 3 bases removed from V and 3 bases from J, the gap between germline ends came to 12 bases. The germline V gene has CDR1 MNHEY and CDR2 SMNVEV (reference sequence).

This clonotype was seen a few times. The rearrangement joins TRBV6-1 to TRBJ1-3; TRBD1 aligns across 7 bases. From germline, CDR1 is MNHNS and CDR2 SASEGT. The CDR3 totals 17 residues. After removal of 7 bases from V and 3 bases from J, the junction contained 15 bases not matched to a gene. The CDR3 DNA reads TGTGCCAGCATTTCGCGCGGACTGGACAGGAGTGGAAACACCATATATTTT. Its protein is CASISRGLDRSGNTIYF.

At least ten counts were recorded for this clonotype. This sequence joins TRBV11-1 and TRBJ2-1, with D possibly matching TRBD1 (6 bases). The CDR3 consists of 12 residues. Germline lookup yields CDR1 SGHAT and CDR2 FQDESV (reference sequence). Trimming removed 2 bases from V and 11 bases from J, with 10 bases in between. Here the CDR3 reads CASSLPQGKQFF. The CDR3 bases are TGTGCCAGCAGCTTACCACAGGGCAAGCAGTTCTTC.

Here the CDR3 reads CASSANRDTEAFF. CDR3 coding DNA: TGTGCCAGCAGCGCGAACAGGGACACTGAAGCTTTCTTT. The J gene is TRBJ1-1, the V gene TRBV11-3; D possibly corresponds to TRBD1 (6 bases). The CDR3 has 13 amino acids. In germline, CDR1 is SGHNT, CDR2 YENEEA. Between the trimmed V and J ends, which lost 5 bases and 3 bases, there was a span of 10 bases.

This clonotype was recorded only once. The rearrangement joins TRBV28 to TRBJ2-3, with TRBD1 identical over 7 bases. The CDR3 has 15 amino acids. V lost 7 bases and J lost 3; bases outside the gene matches: 10. Germline assignment: CDR1 MDHEN and CDR2 SYDVKM. Here the CDR3 reads CASKTPGGVTDTQYF. The CDR3 nucleotides read TGTGCCAGCAAGACTCCAGGGGGTGTAACAGATACGCAGTATTTT.

This clonotype has ten or more counts. J is TRBJ1-5 and V is TRBV12-5, with D hard to call. CDR1 and CDR2 from the germline V gene are LGHNT and FRNRAP. The CDR3 extends over 12 amino acids. The ends were cut back, 4 bases at V and 7 bases at J, with 8 bases in the middle. The CDR3 bases are TGTGCTAGTGGTTCGCCGGGGCAGCCCCAGCATTTT. Its translation: CASGSPGQPQHF.

The CDR3 is CASTFFDRNYGYTF. The CDR3 DNA sequence: TGTGCCAGTACCTTCTTCGACAGGAACTATGGCTACACCTTC. The rearrangement links TRBV19 to TRBJ1-2, with D perhaps matching TRBD1 (6 bases). The V end lost 7 bases, the J end lost 2 bases, and 14 bases lay between the germline ends. This CDR3 has 14 amino acids. Germline lookup yields CDR1 LNHDA and CDR2 SQIVND (reference sequence).

This clonotype was picked up a small number of times. The J gene is TRBJ1-1, the V gene TRBV29-1, with TRBD1 as a possible D gene (6 bases). The CDR3 extends over 10 amino acids. V lost 4 bases, J lost 11 bases, and 11 bases lay in between. CDR1 is SQVTM and CDR2 is ANQGSEA in the germline V gene. For the CDR3, the DNA is TGCAGCGTTGCGGGTCAGGGGGCTTTCTTT. Translated, it gives CSVAGQGAFF. The full variable domain, in which reference TRBV29-1 and TRBJ1-1 provide the parts outside the CDR3, is SAVISQKPSRDICQRGTSLTIQCQVDSQVTMMFWYRQQPGQSLTLIATANQGSEATYESGFVIDKFPISRPNLTFSTLTVSNMSPEDSSIYLCSVAGQGAFFGQGTRLTVV.

This clonotype was recorded a few times. V and J are TRBV18 and TRBJ1-1; possibly TRBD1 for D (6 bases). With 6 bases removed from V and 0 bases from J, the gap between germline ends came to 11 bases. Germline V gene data show CDR1 as KGHSH and CDR2 as LQKENI. The CDR3 sequence is 14 residues long. For the CDR3, the DNA is TGTGCCAGCTCCGAGACAGGCATGAACACTGAAGCTTTCTTT. Amino acids: CASSETGMNTEAFF.

This clonotype was recorded many times. The J gene is TRBJ1-1, the V gene TRBV28; 7 positions match TRBD1. V shed 7 bases, J shed 5 bases, and the junction held 10 bases outside the gene matches. Germline values: CDR1 MDHEN, CDR2 SYDVKM. This CDR3 has 14 residues. The CDR3 is CASIPQGGGTEAFF. DNA of the CDR3: TGTGCCAGCATCCCCCAGGGGGGAGGGACTGAAGCTTTCTTT.

V and J are TRBV11-2 and TRBJ2-1; TRBD2 matches at 7 bases. V was pared by 1 base and J by 1 base, with 4 bases of the junction left unmatched. Germline CDR1 and CDR2: SGHAT and FQNNGV. There are 16 residues in the CDR3. The CDR3 DNA follows: TGTGCCAGCAGCTTAGCAAATAGCGGGTCCTACAATGAGCAGTTCTTC. Translated: CASSLANSGSYNEQFF.

The J gene is TRBJ2-5, the V gene TRBV6-1, with 8 bases lining up with TRBD1. The CDR3 has 12 amino acids. The ends lost 7 bases at V and 5 bases at J; junction bases unmatched: 3. Germline values: CDR1 MNHNS, CDR2 SASEGT. The CDR3 protein is CASNRQGETQYF. CDR3 nucleotide sequence: TGTGCCAGCAACCGACAGGGGGAGACCCAGTACTTC.

In its sample, this clonotype was seen many times. The V call is TRBV6-1, the J call TRBJ2-1, with a weak D call TRBD2 (6 bases). Germline V gene data show CDR1 as MNHNS and CDR2 as SASEGT. V was shortened by 8 bases and J by 4 bases, with 12 bases between the two germline ends. The CDR3 has 13 residues. CDR3 loop: CASHPGGYNEQFF. CDR3 sequence (DNA): TGTGCCAGCCACCCCGGGGGTTACAATGAGCAGTTCTTC.

The rearrangement uses TRBV30 and TRBJ2-1, with D tentatively TRBD2 (5 bases). The length of the CDR3 is 14 residues. CDR1 and CDR2 (germline): GTSNPN, SVGIG (reference sequence). V lost 0 bases and J 8 bases, leaving 14 bases between the germline ends. The CDR3 protein is CAWSVGGSRDEQFF. The CDR3 DNA reads TGTGCCTGGAGTGTAGGTGGGAGTAGAGATGAGCAGTTCTTC.

The chain links TRBV28 to TRBJ1-1; the match to TRBD1 covers 7 bases. This CDR3 contains 15 residues. Trimming cost V 3 bases and J 0 bases; bases outside gene matches: 4. Looked up from germline, CDR1 is MDHEN and CDR2 is SYDVKM. The CDR3 DNA follows: TGTGCCAGCAGTTTGCCGGGACAGCTGAACACTGAAGCTTTCTTT. Its translation is CASSLPGQLNTEAFF.

In its sample, this clonotype was seen many times. The chain couples TRBV12-3 or TRBV12-4 to TRBJ2-7, with 10 bases matching TRBD2. The ends lost 3 bases at V and 2 bases at J; junction bases unmatched: 7. The CDR3 consists of 16 residues. CDR3 sequence (DNA): TGTGCCAGCAGTTTTTCTGGGACTAGCGAAACCTACGAGCAGTACTTC. Translated: CASSFSGTSETYEQYF.

This clonotype was seen just once. Being one base from a much bigger clone, this may be a read error. The chain joins TRBV6-2 or TRBV6-3 to TRBJ2-7; the match to TRBD2 covers 13 bases. The V and J ends lost 4 bases and 9 bases, in that order; junction bases with no gene match: 6. This CDR3 is built from 14 residues. Germline assignment: CDR1 MNHEY and CDR2 SVGEGT. This CDR3 reads CASSWTSGRQGQYF. For the CDR3, the DNA is TGTGCCAGCAGTTGGACTAGCGGGAGACAGGGGCAGTACTTC.

This clonotype showed up just a few times. The V call is TRBV29-1, the J call TRBJ2-2; D gene uncertain. The length of the CDR3 is 12 residues. Trimming removed 4 bases from V and 5 bases from J, with 8 bases in between. From germline, CDR1 is SQVTM and CDR2 ANQGSEA. CDR3 nucleotide sequence: TGCAGCGTTGGAAGGATTACCGGGGAGCTGTTTTTT. Its protein product is CSVGRITGELFF.

This clonotype was detected only a few times. This chain connects TRBV19 to TRBJ1-2; D might be TRBD1 (5 bases). Germline CDR1 and CDR2: LNHDA and SQIVND (reference sequence). V was cut by 3 bases and J by 2 bases, with 10 bases left in between. CDR3 length: 14 residues. The CDR3 spells CASSILTVNYGYTF. CDR3 sequence (DNA): TGTGCCAGTAGTATCCTGACAGTGAACTATGGCTACACCTTC.

This clonotype was seen a handful of times. The rearrangement links TRBV18 to TRBJ1-1, with D perhaps matching TRBD1 (6 bases). The ends were cut back, 7 bases at V and 1 base at J, with 10 bases in the middle. The CDR3 runs to 13 residues. Germline loops: CDR1 KGHSH, CDR2 LQKENI. DNA for the CDR3: TGTGCCAGCTTAACGGACAGGAACACTGAAGCTTTCTTT. Translating gives CASLTDRNTEAFF.

This clonotype has more than one count but fewer than ten. V and J are TRBV25-1 and TRBJ1-4, with a tentative D call TRBD1 (5 bases). V was shortened by 6 bases and J by 8 bases, with 16 bases between the two germline ends. Germline CDR1 MGHDK, CDR2 SYGVNS. The CDR3 sequence is 14 residues long. The CDR3 region has the DNA TGTGCCAGCAGCCTGACGGGGGGTTGGGAAAAACTGTTTTTT. Translating it yields CASSLTGGWEKLFF. The complete variable domain, with remaining parts taken from reference TRBV25-1 and TRBJ1-4, reads EADIYQTPRYLVIGTGKKITLECSQTMGHDKMYWYQQDPGMELHLIHYSYGVNSTEKGDLSSESTVSRIRTEHFPLTLESARPSHTSQYLCASSLTGGWEKLFFGSGTQLSVL.

A remark on this clonotype: Just one base apart from a much larger clone, this may be a read error. This chain links TRBV6-1 with TRBJ1-6; D not certain. V was shortened by 1 base and J by 10 bases, with 8 bases between the two germline ends. Germline V CDR1 and CDR2: MNHNS, SASEGT. This CDR3 is built from 13 residues. The CDR3 nucleotides are TGTGCCAGCAGTGAAGGAGAGGCGTCACCCCTCCACTTT. Translating gives CASSEGEASPLHF.

The chain combines TRBV30 with TRBJ1-3; no firm D call. Germline V gene lookup returns CDR1 GTSNPN and CDR2 SVGIG (reference sequence). The CDR3 has 13 amino acids. Trimming cost V 1 base and J 2 bases, with 6 bases left between them. CDR3 bases: TGTGCCTGGAGTGGCGGTGCTGGAAACACCATATATTTT. This codes for CAWSGGAGNTIYF.

The gene calls are TRBV9 and TRBJ2-1; 8 nucleotides align to TRBD2. The germline V gene has CDR1 SGDLS and CDR2 YYNGEE. Trimming at V came to 0 bases and at J to 9 bases, leaving 8 bases not matched to a gene. This CDR3 has 15 residues. The CDR3 DNA is TGTGCCAGCAGCGTAGCCAGCGGGAGTATCGGTGAGCAGTTCTTC. This sequence encodes CASSVASGSIGEQFF. Full variable domain (rest looked up from reference TRBV9 and TRBJ2-1): DSGVTQTPKHLITATGQRVTLRCSPRSGDLSVYWYQQSLDQGLQFLIQYYNGEERAKGNILERFSAQQFPDLHSELNLSSLELGDSALYFCASSVASGSIGEQFFGPGTRLTVL.

V and J are TRBV24-1 and TRBJ2-6; D possibly corresponds to TRBD1 (5 bases). Trimming removed 4 bases from V and 0 bases from J, with 12 bases in between. The V gene's germline CDR1 is KGHDR and CDR2 SFDVKD. The CDR3 has 17 residues. CDR3 loop: CATSDYTGSSGANVLTF. The CDR3 bases are TGTGCCACCAGTGACTACACAGGATCCTCTGGGGCCAACGTCCTGACTTTC.